This T cell receptor (beta chain) emerged from a study of blood T cell repertoires in COVID-19. Study summary: Collection of acute and convalescent COVID-19 samples took place in the United States, Italy and Spain.

TCRdb keeps only in-frame clones here, not all; method: immunoSEQ multiplex PCR. The data show about 64,000 clones, more than 75% seen once. CDR3 size: 11 residues. Trimming stripped 2 bases from V and 13 bases from J, with 11 bases between. The germline CDR1 and CDR2 sequences are WSHSY and SAAADI. This chain connects TRBV10-2 to TRBJ1-1; no definite D call. The clonotype originates from a human donor in a cohort sampled during active COVID-19. The sequenced material came from peripheral blood. The CDR3 reads CASSEEGSVFF. The CDR3 DNA is TGCGCCAGCAGTGAGGAGGGTTCGGTTTTCTTT.